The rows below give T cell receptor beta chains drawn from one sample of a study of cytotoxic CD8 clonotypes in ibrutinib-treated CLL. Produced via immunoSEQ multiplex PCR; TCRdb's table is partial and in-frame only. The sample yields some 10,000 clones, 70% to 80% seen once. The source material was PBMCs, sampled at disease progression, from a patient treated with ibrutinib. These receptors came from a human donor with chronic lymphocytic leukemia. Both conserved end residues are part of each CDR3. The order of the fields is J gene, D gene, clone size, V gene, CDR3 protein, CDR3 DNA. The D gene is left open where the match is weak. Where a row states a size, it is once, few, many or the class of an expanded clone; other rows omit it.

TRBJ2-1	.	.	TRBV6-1	CASSVRMGNNEQFF	TGTGCCAGCAGTGTGAGGATGGGGAACAATGAGCAGTTCTTC
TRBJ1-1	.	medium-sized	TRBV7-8	CASSLTTENMNTEAFF	TGTGCCAGCAGCTTAACGACAGAAAACATGAACACTGAAGCTTTCTTT
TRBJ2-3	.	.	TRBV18	CASSPRRGLGGDTQYF	TGTGCCAGCTCACCAAGGAGGGGCCTTGGCGGAGATACGCAGTATTTT
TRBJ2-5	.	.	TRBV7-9	CASSLFGETQYF	TGTGCCAGCAGCTTATTCGGGGAGACCCAGTACTTC
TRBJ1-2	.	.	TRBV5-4	CASSLDPQGRGYGYTF	TGTGCCAGCAGCTTGGATCCCCAGGGAAGGGGCTATGGCTACACCTTC
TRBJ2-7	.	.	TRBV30	CAWSVSSANVYF	TGTGCCTGGAGTGTATCGTCGGCAAATGTGTACTTC
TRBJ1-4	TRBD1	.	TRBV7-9	CASSLDWGTEEKLFF	TGTGCCAGCAGCTTAGATTGGGGGACAGAAGAAAAACTGTTTTTT
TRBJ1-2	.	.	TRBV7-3	CASSQAQGAPYGYTF	TGTGCCAGCAGCCAAGCACAGGGTGCCCCGTATGGCTACACCTTC
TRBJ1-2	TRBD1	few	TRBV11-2	CASRTGQGSRGYTF	TGTGCCAGCAGGACGGGACAGGGGTCGCGAGGCTACACCTTC
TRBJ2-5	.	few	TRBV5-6	CASSLVRETQYF	TGTGCCAGCAGCTTGGTTCGAGAGACCCAGTACTTC
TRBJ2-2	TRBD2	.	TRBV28	CASSLWGLAGTRTGELFF	TGTGCCAGCAGTTTATGGGGACTAGCGGGAACCCGCACCGGGGAGCTGTTTTTT
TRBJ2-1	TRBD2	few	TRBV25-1	CASRTSGGDNEQFF	TGTGCCAGCAGGACTAGCGGGGGGGACAATGAGCAGTTCTTC
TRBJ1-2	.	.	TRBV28	CASSLQGSGYTF	TGTGCCAGCAGTTTACAGGGGTCTGGCTACACCTTC
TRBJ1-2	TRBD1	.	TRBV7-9	CASSWGQGEGYTF	TGTGCCAGCAGCTGGGGACAGGGGGAGGGCTACACCTTC
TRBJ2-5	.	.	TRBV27	CASSFERRPLRETQYF	TGTGCCAGCAGTTTCGAGCGGCGGCCCCTAAGGGAGACCCAGTACTTC
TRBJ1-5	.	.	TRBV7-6	CASSLGTDQPQHF	TGTGCCAGCAGCTTAGGGACAGATCAGCCCCAGCATTTT
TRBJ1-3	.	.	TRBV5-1	CASSFADGNTIYF	TGCGCCAGCAGCTTTGCGGATGGAAACACCATATATTTT
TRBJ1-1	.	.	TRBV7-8	CASSHSTIGNTEAFF	TGTGCCAGCAGCCATAGTACAATTGGGAACACTGAAGCTTTCTTT
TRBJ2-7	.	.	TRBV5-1	CASSSLAAATYEQYF	TGCGCCAGCAGCTCGTTAGCGGCCGCCACCTACGAGCAGTACTTC
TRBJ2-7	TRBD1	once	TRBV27	CASSWTGPYEQYF	TGTGCCAGCAGTTGGACAGGACCCTACGAGCAGTACTTC
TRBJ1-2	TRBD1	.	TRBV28	CASSSIRDRGNGYTF	TGTGCCAGCAGCTCCATCCGGGACAGGGGGAATGGCTACACCTTC
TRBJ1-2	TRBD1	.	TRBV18	CASSPDRVFDGYTF	TGTGCCAGCTCACCCGACAGGGTTTTCGATGGCTACACCTTC
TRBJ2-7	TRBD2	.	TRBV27	CASRTYTSVSSYEQYF	TGTGCCAGCAGGACCTACACTAGCGTTAGCTCCTACGAGCAGTACTTC
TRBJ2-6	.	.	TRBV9	CASSPSGAVSGANVLTF	TGTGCCAGCAGCCCGAGTGGAGCGGTCTCTGGGGCCAACGTCCTGACTTTC
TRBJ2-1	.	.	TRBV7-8	CASSLVGLGHNEQFF	TGTGCCAGCAGCTTAGTGGGGCTAGGGCACAATGAGCAGTTCTTC
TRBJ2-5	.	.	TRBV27	CASSLSAVTTQYF	TGTGCCAGCAGTTTATCGGCGGTTACGACCCAGTACTTC
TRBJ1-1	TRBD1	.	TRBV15	CATSWGQGAMNTEAFF	TGTGCCACCAGCTGGGGACAGGGGGCGATGAACACTGAAGCTTTCTTT
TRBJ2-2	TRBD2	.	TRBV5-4	CASSSGLDITGELFF	TGTGCCAGCAGCTCCGGACTAGACATCACCGGGGAGCTGTTTTTT
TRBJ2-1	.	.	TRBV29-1	CSVLIGSFTYNEQFF	TGCAGCGTTCTCATTGGGAGTTTTACCTACAATGAGCAGTTCTTC
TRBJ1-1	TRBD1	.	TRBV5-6	CASSLVDREGTEAFF	TGTGCCAGCAGCTTGGTAGACAGGGAGGGAACTGAAGCTTTCTTT
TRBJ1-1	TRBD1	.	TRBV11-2	CASSSTGGAGTEAFF	TGTGCCAGCAGCTCCACAGGGGGCGCGGGCACTGAAGCTTTCTTT
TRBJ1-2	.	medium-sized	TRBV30	CAWKRAGAVYGYTF	TGTGCCTGGAAAAGGGCAGGGGCAGTCTATGGCTACACCTTC
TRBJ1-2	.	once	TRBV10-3	CAISEGPGKGYTF	TGTGCCATCAGTGAGGGTCCAGGGAAAGGCTACACCTTC
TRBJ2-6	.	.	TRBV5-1	CASSLGAGDGGANVLTF	TGCGCCAGCAGCTTGGGCGCAGGGGACGGGGGGGCCAACGTCCTGACTTTC
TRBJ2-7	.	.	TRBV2	CASSLIYEQYF	TGTGCCAGCAGCCTCATCTACGAGCAGTACTTC
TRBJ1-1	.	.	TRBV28	CASRRRDLKGDTEAFF	TGTGCCAGCAGACGCAGGGACCTCAAGGGGGACACTGAAGCTTTCTTT
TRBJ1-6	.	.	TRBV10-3	CAISAEDWVPPLHF	TGTGCCATCAGTGCAGAGGACTGGGTTCCACCCCTCCACTTT
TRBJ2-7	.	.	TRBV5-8	CASSKHPGSSYEQYF	TGTGCCAGCAGCAAGCATCCGGGAAGCTCCTACGAGCAGTACTTC
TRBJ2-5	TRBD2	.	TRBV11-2	CASSEGASGVQETQYF	TGTGCCAGCAGCGAGGGGGCTAGCGGGGTCCAAGAGACCCAGTACTTC
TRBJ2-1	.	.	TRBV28	CATGWGLNPFF	TGTGCCACAGGGTGGGGCCTTAACCCGTTCTTC
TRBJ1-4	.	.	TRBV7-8	CASSEFYGDEKLFF	TGTGCCAGCAGCGAGTTTTATGGCGATGAAAAACTGTTTTTT
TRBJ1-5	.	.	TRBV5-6	CASSFWSNQPQHF	TGTGCCAGCAGCTTCTGGAGCAATCAGCCCCAGCATTTT
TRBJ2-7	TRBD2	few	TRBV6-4	CASSVSSGTYEQYF	TGTGCCAGCAGTGTTTCTAGCGGGACCTACGAGCAGTACTTC
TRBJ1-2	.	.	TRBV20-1	CSAPLVGYTF	TGCAGTGCTCCTCTTGTGGGCTACACCTTC
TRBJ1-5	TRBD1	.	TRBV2	CASRGDSVFQPQHF	TGTGCCAGCAGGGGGGACAGTGTCTTTCAGCCCCAGCATTTT
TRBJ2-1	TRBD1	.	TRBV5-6	CASSLAQGGQGARNEQFF	TGTGCCAGCAGCTTGGCCCAGGGAGGACAGGGGGCTCGCAATGAGCAGTTCTTC
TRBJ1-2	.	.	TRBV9	CASSGRGGRNYGYTF	TGTGCCAGCAGCGGGAGGGGCGGAAGAAACTATGGCTACACCTTC